The 10 T cell receptor beta chains reported below all come from one sample, sequenced in a study of glioma-infiltrating T cells after dendritic cell vaccination. Regarding time point: after dendritic cell vaccination, including at tumor progression/relapse. Produced via immunoSEQ multiplex PCR; TCRdb's table is partial and in-frame only. The sample records 50,000 to 65,000 clones, under 90% being singletons. The sample was blood, taken after dendritic cell vaccination. These receptors all stem from a human donor with glioblastoma.

As for this clone: One end of the junction is discordant with germline, which a read error may explain. The chain recombines TRBV7-7 with TRBJ2-5; 8 positions match TRBD2. CDR3 size: 19 residues. Looked up from germline, CDR1 is SSHAT and CDR2 is FNYEAQ (reference sequence). The CDR3 region is CASSPRALLAGGGGETQYF. The CDR3 region has the DNA TGTGCTAGCAGCCCAAGGGCCCTCTTGGCGGGGGGCGGCGGGGAGACCCAGTACTTC.

The CDR3 nucleotides read TGTGCCAGCAGCCCGGCAGGGGTATACACCGGGGAGCTGTTTTTT. Its translation: CASSPAGVYTGELFF. V gene TRBV13 combines with J gene TRBJ2-2; a weak D match, TRBD1 (6 bases). This CDR3 has 15 amino acids. V lost 5 bases, J lost 3 bases, and 13 bases lay in between. The germline gives CDR1 PRHDT, CDR2 FYEKMQ (reference sequence).

The chain couples TRBV9 to TRBJ1-1; a possible D gene is TRBD1 (5 bases). Trimming stripped 4 bases from V and 7 bases from J, with 14 bases between. Germline assignment: CDR1 SGDLS and CDR2 YYNGEE. The CDR3 covers 13 residues. The CDR3: CASSLGGPNEAFF. CDR3 nucleotides: TGTGCCAGCAGCTTGGGGGGACCGAATGAAGCTTTCTTT.

As for this clone: Other DNA sequences in this specimen translate into the identical CDR3. The V gene is TRBV5-1, the J gene TRBJ2-7; 9 bases agree with TRBD2. The CDR3 has 15 amino acids. From germline, CDR1 is SGHRS and CDR2 YFSETQ. The J segment lost 0 bases and the V segment lost 1 base, leaving 2 bases of the junction unmatched. The CDR3 reads CASSLSGRSSYEQYF. CDR3 nucleotides: TGCGCCAGCAGCTTGAGCGGGAGGAGCTCCTACGAGCAGTACTTC.

The CDR3 DNA follows: TGTGCCAGCAGTGTGACAGGGAACGCTCCCGAAGCTTTCTTT. This encodes CASSVTGNAPEAFF. The genes are TRBV6-6 and TRBJ1-1; TRBD1 aligns across 7 bases. This CDR3 has 14 residues. With 5 bases clipped from V and 8 bases from J, the junction kept 11 bases outside the gene matches. The germline gives CDR1 MNHNY, CDR2 SVGAGI (reference sequence).

The genes are TRBV5-5 and TRBJ1-5; 7 nucleotides line up with TRBD1. Germline V CDR1 and CDR2: SGHKS, YYEKEE (reference sequence). With V trimmed by 0 bases and J by 7 bases, 4 bases remained unmatched. This CDR3 has 14 amino acids. The CDR3 DNA is TGTGCCAGCAGCTTGGGACAGGGAGGCCAGCCCCAGCATTTT. Its translation: CASSLGQGGQPQHF.

This clone was observed a handful of times. J is TRBJ2-7 and V is TRBV12-5; 11 nucleotides line up with TRBD1. Germline CDR1 LGHNT, CDR2 FRNRAP. V was pared by 6 bases and J by 4 bases, with 8 bases of the junction left unmatched. This CDR3 region has 15 residues. The DNA of the CDR3 is TGTGCTAGTGGCCCCTCCGGGACAGGGGGTTACGAGCAGTACTTC. It codes for CASGPSGTGGYEQYF.

The chain joins TRBV5-1 to TRBJ2-7, with no clear D. The V end was cut by 4 bases, the J end by 3 bases, with 20 bases between. The length of the CDR3 is 16 residues. Germline CDR1 and CDR2: SGHRS and YFSETQ. The CDR3 DNA is TGCGCCAGCAGCCCAGGTCAGGCGTCCATTTTCTACGAGCAGTACTTC. It specifies CASSPGQASIFYEQYF.

The CDR3 reads CSVDTPIPGQGEDGYTF. The DNA for the CDR3 is TGCAGCGTTGATACGCCGATCCCTGGACAGGGGGAAGATGGCTACACCTTC. The chain uses TRBV29-1 and TRBJ1-2, with 10 bases that match TRBD1. Germline loops: CDR1 SQVTM, CDR2 ANQGSEA. The CDR3 has 17 residues. With V trimmed by 3 bases and J by 6 bases, 16 bases remained unmatched.

The chain is built from TRBV5-1 and TRBJ1-4; 7 bases agree with TRBD1. Germline CDR1 is SGHRS and CDR2 is YFSETQ. There are 15 residues in the CDR3. V trimming: 4 bases; J trimming: 15 bases; junction bases outside the gene matches: 18. The CDR3 protein is CASSGTGVPSYSVFF. The CDR3 region has the DNA TGCGCCAGCAGCGGAACAGGGGTGCCCTCTTACAGTGTGTTTTTT.